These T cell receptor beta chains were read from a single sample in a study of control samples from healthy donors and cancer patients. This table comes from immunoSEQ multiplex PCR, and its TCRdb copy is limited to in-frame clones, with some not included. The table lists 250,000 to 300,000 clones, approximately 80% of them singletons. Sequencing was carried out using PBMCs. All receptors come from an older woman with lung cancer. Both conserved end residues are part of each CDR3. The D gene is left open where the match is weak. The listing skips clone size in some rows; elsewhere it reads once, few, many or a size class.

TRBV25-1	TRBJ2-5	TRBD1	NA	TGTGCCAGCAACGAAGGGACAGGGTGGCGGGAGACCCAGTACTTC	CASNEGTGWRETQYF
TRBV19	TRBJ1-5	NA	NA	TGTGCCAGTAGTCCACAGCGTCAGCCCCAGCATTTT	CASSPQRQPQHF
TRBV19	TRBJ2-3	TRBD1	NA	TGTGCCAGTAGTCCGCGACAGGGGGCCACAGATACGCAGTATTTT	CASSPRQGATDTQYF
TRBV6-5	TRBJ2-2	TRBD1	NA	TGTGCCAGCAGCGACAGGGTCACCGGGGAGCTGTTTTTT	CASSDRVTGELFF
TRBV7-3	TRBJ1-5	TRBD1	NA	TGTGCCAGCAGCGGACAGGTTGGGGAGCCCCAGCATTTT	CASSGQVGEPQHF
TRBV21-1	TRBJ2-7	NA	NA	TGTGCCAGCAGCCCCCAGAGACAGGGTTGCGAGCAGTACTTC	CASSPQRQGCEQYF
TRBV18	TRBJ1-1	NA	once	TGTGCCAGCTCACCATCCCTTACAGGGATGAACACTGAAGCTTTCTTT	CASSPSLTGMNTEAFF
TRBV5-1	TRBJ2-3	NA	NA	TGCGCCAGCAGCTTGTTCAGCGCCACAGATACGCAGTATTTT	CASSLFSATDTQYF
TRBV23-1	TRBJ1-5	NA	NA	TGCGCCAGCAGGCCCGACCCCGGGGGTAGCAATCAGCCCCAGCATTTT	CASRPDPGGSNQPQHF
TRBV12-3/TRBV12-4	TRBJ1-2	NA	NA	TGTGCCAGCAGCTTAGGACCTGATGGCTACACCTTC	CASSLGPDGYTF
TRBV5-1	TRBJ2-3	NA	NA	TGCGCCAGCAGCTTGGACCGAGGCACAGATACGCAGTATTTT	CASSLDRGTDTQYF
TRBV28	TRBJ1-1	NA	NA	TGTGCCAGCAGTTTAACCCGGGTGAACACTGAAGCTTTCTTT	CASSLTRVNTEAFF
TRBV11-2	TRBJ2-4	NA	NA	TGTGCCAGCAGCCCCCAGGGAGCCAAAAACATTCAGTACTTC	CASSPQGAKNIQYF
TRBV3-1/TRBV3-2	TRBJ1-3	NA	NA	TGTGCCAGCAGCCAAGTAGGCCAGGGGTACGGAAACACCATATATTTT	CASSQVGQGYGNTIYF
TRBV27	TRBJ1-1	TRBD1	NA	TGTGCCAGCAGTTCCCACAGGGGGCCCATCACTGAAGCTTTCTTT	CASSSHRGPITEAFF
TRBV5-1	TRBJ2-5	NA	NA	NA	CASILGPQETQYF
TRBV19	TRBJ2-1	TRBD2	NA	TGTGCCAGTTGGGCACTAGCGGGTTCCAACAATGAGCAGTTCTTC	CASWALAGSNNEQFF
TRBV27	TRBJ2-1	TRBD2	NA	TGTGCCAGCAGTTTAGCGGGAGGTGCCCTCAACAATGAGCAGTTCTTC	CASSLAGGALNNEQFF
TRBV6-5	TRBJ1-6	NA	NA	TGTGCCAGCAGTTACCGGTTTTCACCCCTCCACTTT	CASSYRFSPLHF
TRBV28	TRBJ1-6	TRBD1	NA	TGTGCCAGCTTTAGACAGGGCGGTTCACCCCTCCACTTT	CASFRQGGSPLHF
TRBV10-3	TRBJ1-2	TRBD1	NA	TGTGCCATCAGTGACCCAGGGGGAGTCTATGGCTACACCTTC	CAISDPGGVYGYTF
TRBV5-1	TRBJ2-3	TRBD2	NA	TGCGCCAGCAGCTCCGACTTTCGGACTAGCGCTCCCCGGAGCCCAACAGATACGCAGTATTTT	CASSSDFRTSAPRSPTDTQYF